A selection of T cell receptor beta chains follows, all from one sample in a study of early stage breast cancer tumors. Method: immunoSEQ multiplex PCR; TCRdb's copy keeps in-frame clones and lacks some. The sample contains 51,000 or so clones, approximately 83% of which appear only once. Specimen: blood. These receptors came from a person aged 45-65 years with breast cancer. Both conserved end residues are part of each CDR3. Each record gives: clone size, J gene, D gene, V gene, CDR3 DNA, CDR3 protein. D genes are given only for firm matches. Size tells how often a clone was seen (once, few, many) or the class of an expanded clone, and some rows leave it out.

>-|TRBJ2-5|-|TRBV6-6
TGTGCCAGCAGTCCCGAAGAGACCCAGTACTTC
CASSPEETQYF
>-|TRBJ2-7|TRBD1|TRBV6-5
TGTGCCAGCAGCAAACAGGGGGCTGAGTACGAGCAGTACTTC
CASSKQGAEYEQYF
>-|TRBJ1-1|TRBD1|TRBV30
TGTGCCTGGAGTGTAAGCCCAGGGGGCCTAAACACTGAAGCTTTCTTT
CAWSVSPGGLNTEAFF
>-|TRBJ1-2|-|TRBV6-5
TGTGCCAGCAAACCAGCCAACTATGGCTACACCTTC
CASKPANYGYTF
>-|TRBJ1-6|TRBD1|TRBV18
TGTGCCAGCTCTCCTTCTCCGGGACAGGGGTACAGCTCCTATAATTCACCCCTCCACTTT
CASSPSPGQGYSSYNSPLHF
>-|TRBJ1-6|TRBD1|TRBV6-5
TGTGCCAGCAGTCCCCAGACAGGGAGGGGTTCACCCCTCCACTTT
CASSPQTGRGSPLHF
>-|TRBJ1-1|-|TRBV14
TGTGCCAGCAGCCTCCGCAACACTGAAGCTTTCTTT
CASSLRNTEAFF
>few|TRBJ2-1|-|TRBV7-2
TGTGCCAGCAGCTTTAAGGGGAACTACAATGAGCAGTTCTTC
CASSFKGNYNEQFF
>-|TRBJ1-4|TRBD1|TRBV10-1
TGCGCCAGCAGGGGGGACAGCTTTAATGAAAAACTGTTTTTT
CASRGDSFNEKLFF
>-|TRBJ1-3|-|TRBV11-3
TGTGCCAGCAGCCTAAACTCTGGAAACACCATATATTTT
CASSLNSGNTIYF
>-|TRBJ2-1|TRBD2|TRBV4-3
TGCGCCAGCAGCCAAGAACTAGCGGGGGGGGGCTACAATGAGCAGTTCTTC
CASSQELAGGGYNEQFF
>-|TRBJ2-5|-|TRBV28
TGTGCCAGCACCCCCAGGGGCGGGGGAGAGACCCAGTACTTC
CASTPRGGGETQYF
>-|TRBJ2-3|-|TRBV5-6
TGTGCCAGCAGCTTGAGGGGTGTCGCAGATACGCAGTATTTT
CASSLRGVADTQYF
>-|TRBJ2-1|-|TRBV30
TGTGCCTGGACCGCAAAGGACAGCAACTCCTACAATGAGCAGTTCTTC
CAWTAKDSNSYNEQFF
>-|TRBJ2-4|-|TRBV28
TGTGCCAGCAGTCCCTCACAGGTAGCCAAAAACATTCAGTACTTC
CASSPSQVAKNIQYF
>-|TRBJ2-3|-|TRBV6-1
TGTGCCAGCAGTGAAAGAGGGAGTCTAGCGAGACGGACAGATACGCAGTATTTT
CASSERGSLARRTDTQYF
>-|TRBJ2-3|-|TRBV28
TGTGCCAGCAGTTTGACGGGACATACGCAGTATTTT
CASSLTGHTQYF
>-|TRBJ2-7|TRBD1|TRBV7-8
TGTGCCAGCAGCTTAGTTAGGGACAGGGGCCACGAGCAGTACTTC
CASSLVRDRGHEQYF
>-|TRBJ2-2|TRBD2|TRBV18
TGTGCCAGCTCACCCCTAGCGGGGATCACCGGGGAGCTGTTTTTT
CASSPLAGITGELFF
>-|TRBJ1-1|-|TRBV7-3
TGTGCCAGCAGCTTAATGGGTGGGCGGATGAACACTGAAGCTTTCTTT
CASSLMGGRMNTEAFF
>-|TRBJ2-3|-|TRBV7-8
TGTGCCACCCGGGCTCCTTCTACAGATACGCAGTATTTT
CATRAPSTDTQYF
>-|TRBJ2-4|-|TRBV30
TGTGCCTGGAGTGGTCTAGCCAAAAACATTCAGTACTTC
CAWSGLAKNIQYF
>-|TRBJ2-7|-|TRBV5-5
TGTGCCAGCAGCTCGGGGGGCGGACTTTCCTACGAGCAGTACTTC
CASSSGGGLSYEQYF
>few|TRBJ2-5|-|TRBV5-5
TGTGCCAGCAGCCCGGGACCGCGCGAAGAGACCCAGTACTTC
CASSPGPREETQYF
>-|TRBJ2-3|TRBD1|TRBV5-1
TGCGCCAGCAGCTTGGAGGGGGACAGGCAGTATTTT
CASSLEGDRQYF
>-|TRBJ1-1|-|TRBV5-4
TGTGCCAGCAGCTTAAAGCCGACAGGGAACACTGAAGCTTTCTTT
CASSLKPTGNTEAFF